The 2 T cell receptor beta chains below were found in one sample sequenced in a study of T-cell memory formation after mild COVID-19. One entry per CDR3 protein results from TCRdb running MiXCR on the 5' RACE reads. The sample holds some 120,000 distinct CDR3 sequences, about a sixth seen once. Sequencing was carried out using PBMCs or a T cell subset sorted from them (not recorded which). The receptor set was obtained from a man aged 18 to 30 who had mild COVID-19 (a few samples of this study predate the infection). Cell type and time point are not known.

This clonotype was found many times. In nucleotides, the CDR3 is TGTGCCAGCAGTCGTATGGGGGCAGAGACCCAGTACTTC. This encodes CASSRMGAETQYF. This chain links TRBV25-1 with TRBJ2-5, with D possibly matching TRBD1 (6 bases). V was pared by 5 bases and J by 4 bases, with 11 bases between. The CDR3 runs 13 residues. Looked up from germline, CDR1 is MGHDK and CDR2 is SYGVNS.

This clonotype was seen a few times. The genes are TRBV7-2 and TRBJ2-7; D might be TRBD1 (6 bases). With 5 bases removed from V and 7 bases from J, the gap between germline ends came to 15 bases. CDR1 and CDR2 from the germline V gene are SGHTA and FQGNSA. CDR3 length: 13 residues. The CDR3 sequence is CASSARQDGEQYV. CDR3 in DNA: TGTGCCAGCAGCGCCAGACAGGACGGGGAGCAGTACGTC.